This T cell receptor (beta chain) was identified in a study of blood T cell repertoires in COVID-19. In the study overall: Some COVID-19 samples were acute and others convalescent; all came from the United States, Italy and Spain. PBMCs, B-cell-depleted T cells, or T cells provided the cDNA or gDNA that made up the material.

Sequenced by immunoSEQ multiplex PCR; TCRdb stores in-frame clones only, minus some. The sample shows around 140,000 clones, around 81% of them seen only once. After removal of 4 bases from V and 2 bases from J, the junction contained 2 bases not matched to a gene. Germline-derived CDR1 and CDR2 are MNHEY and SVGAGI. CDR3 length: 14 amino acids. This receptor was taken from a woman in her sixties with active or convalescent COVID-19. The chain combines TRBV6-5 with TRBJ1-3; TRBD1 aligns across 7 bases. Source material: peripheral blood. The CDR3 nucleotides are TGTGCCAGCAGTTCTGGGACAGCTGGAAACACCATATATTTT. The encoded protein is CASSSGTAGNTIYF.